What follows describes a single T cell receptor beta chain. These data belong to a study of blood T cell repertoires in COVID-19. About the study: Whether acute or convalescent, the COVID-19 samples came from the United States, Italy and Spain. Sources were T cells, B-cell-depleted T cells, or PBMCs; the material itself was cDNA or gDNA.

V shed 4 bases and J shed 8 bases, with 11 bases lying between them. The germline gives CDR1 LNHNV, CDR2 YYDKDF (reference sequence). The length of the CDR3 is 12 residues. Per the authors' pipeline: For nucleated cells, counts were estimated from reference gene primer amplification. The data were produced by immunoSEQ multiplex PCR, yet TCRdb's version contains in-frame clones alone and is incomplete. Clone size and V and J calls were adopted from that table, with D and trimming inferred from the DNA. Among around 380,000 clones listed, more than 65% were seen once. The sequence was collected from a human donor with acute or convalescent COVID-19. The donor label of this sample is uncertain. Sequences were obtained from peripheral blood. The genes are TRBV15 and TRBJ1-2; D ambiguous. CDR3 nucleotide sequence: TGTGCCACCAGCACCCAAGCGTACGGCTACACCTTC. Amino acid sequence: CATSTQAYGYTF.